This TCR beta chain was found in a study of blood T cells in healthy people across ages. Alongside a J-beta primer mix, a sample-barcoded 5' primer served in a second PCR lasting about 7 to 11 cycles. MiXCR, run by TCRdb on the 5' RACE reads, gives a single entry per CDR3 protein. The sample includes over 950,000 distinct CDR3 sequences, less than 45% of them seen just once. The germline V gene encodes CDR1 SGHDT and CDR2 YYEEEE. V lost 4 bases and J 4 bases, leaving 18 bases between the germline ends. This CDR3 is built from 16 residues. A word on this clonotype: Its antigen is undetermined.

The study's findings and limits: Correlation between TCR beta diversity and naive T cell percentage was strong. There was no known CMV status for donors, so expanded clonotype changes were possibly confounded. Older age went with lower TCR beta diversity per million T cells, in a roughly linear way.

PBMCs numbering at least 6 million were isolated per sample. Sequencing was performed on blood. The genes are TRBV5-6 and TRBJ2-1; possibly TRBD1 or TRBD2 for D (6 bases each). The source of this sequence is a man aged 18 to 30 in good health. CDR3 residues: CASSKIKGGRYNEQFF. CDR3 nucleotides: TGTGCCAGCAGCAAAATTAAGGGGGGCCGATACAATGAGCAGTTCTTC.